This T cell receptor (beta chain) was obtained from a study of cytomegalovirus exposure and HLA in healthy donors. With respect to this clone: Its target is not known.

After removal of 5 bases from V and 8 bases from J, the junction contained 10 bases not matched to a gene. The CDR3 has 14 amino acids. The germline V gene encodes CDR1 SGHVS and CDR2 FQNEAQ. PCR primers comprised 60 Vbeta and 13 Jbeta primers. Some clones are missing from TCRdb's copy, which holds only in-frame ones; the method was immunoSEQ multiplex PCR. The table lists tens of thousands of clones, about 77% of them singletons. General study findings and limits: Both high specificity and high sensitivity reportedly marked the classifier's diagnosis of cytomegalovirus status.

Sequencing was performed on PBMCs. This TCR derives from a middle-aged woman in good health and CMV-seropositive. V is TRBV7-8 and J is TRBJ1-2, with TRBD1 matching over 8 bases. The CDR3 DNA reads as TGTGCCAGCAGCCCCGGACAGGGAAGAACGGGCTACACCTTC. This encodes CASSPGQGRTGYTF.